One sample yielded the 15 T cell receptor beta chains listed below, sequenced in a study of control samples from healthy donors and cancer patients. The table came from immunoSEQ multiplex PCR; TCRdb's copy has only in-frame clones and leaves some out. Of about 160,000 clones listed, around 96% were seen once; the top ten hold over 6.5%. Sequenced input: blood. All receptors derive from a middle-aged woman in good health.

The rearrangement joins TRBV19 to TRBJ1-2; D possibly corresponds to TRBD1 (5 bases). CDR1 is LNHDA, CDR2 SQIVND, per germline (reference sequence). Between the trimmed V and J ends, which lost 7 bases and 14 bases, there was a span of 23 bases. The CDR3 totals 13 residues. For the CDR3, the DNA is TGTGCCAGTACGTCTAGGGGACGGACAAGTAAAACCTTC. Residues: CASTSRGRTSKTF.

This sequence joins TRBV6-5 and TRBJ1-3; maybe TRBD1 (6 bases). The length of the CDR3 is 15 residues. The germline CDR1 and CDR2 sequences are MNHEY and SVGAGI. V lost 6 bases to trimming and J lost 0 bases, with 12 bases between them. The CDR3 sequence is CASSPGQFSGNTIYF. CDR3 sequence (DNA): TGTGCCAGCAGCCCAGGACAGTTCTCTGGAAACACCATATATTTT.

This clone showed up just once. Here the CDR3 DNA reads TGTGCCAGCAGCTGGCCCCACGGGCGGGAGACCTACGAGCAGTACTTC. Translating it yields CASSWPHGRETYEQYF. This chain joins TRBV5-5 and TRBJ2-7; 7 nucleotides agree with TRBD2. Germline trimming cut 3 bases from V and 2 bases from J; bases unmatched to any gene: 11. Germline-derived CDR1 and CDR2 are SGHKS and YYEKEE (reference sequence). The CDR3 consists of 16 residues.

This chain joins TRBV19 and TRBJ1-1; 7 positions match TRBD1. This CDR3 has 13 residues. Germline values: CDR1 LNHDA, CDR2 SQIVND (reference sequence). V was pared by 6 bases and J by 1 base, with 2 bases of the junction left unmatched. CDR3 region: CASSRQGNTEAFF. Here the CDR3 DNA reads TGTGCCAGTAGCCGACAGGGGAACACTGAAGCTTTCTTT.

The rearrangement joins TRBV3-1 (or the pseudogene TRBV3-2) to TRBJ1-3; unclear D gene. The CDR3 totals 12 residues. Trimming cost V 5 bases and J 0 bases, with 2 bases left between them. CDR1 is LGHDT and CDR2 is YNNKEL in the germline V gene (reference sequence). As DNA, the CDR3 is TGTGCCAGCAGCGACTCTGGAAACACCATATATTTT. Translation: CASSDSGNTIYF.

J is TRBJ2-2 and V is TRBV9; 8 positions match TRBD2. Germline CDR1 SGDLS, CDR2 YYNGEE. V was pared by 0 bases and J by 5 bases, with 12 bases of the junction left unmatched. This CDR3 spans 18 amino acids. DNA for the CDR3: TGTGCCAGCAGCGTAGAGGCTAGCGGGCTACTGAGAACCGGGGAGCTGTTTTTT. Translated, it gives CASSVEASGLLRTGELFF.

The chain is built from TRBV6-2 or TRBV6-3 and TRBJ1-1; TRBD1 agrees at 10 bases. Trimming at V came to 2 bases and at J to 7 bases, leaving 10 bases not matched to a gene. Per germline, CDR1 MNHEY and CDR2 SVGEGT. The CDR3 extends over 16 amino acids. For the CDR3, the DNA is TGTGCCAGCAGTTACGTTCCCGGGACAGGGGAGTTTGAAGCTTTCTTT. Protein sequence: CASSYVPGTGEFEAFF.

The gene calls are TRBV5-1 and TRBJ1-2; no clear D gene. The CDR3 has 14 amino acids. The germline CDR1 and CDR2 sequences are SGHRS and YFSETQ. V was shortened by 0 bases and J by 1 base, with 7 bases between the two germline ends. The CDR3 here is CASSLDLYNYGYTF. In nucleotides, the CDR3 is TGCGCCAGCAGCTTGGACCTATATAACTATGGCTACACCTTC.

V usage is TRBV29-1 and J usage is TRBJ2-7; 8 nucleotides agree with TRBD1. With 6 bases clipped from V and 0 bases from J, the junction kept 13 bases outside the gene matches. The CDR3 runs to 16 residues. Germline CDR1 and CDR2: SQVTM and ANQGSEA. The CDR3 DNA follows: TGCAGCGTGGATGGGTTGACAGGGGTGAGCTCCTACGAGCAGTACTTC. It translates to CSVDGLTGVSSYEQYF.

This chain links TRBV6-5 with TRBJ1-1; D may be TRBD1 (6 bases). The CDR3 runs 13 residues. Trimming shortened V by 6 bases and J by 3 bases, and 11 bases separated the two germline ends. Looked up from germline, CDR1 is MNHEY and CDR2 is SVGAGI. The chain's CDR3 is CASSVGGHTEAFF. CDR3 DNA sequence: TGTGCCAGCAGCGTAGGGGGTCACACTGAAGCTTTCTTT.

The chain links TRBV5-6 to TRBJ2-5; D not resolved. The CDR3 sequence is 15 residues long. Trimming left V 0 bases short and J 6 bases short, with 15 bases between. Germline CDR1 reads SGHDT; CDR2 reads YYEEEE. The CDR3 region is CASSLDPMGSKTQYF. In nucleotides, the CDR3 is TGTGCCAGCAGCTTGGACCCGATGGGTTCAAAGACCCAGTACTTC.

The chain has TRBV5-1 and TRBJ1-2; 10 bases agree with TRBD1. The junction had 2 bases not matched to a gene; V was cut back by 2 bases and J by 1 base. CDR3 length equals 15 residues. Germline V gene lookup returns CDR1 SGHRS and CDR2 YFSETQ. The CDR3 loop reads CASSFGTGVNYGYTF. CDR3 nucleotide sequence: TGCGCCAGCAGCTTCGGGACAGGGGTTAACTATGGCTACACCTTC.

The chain's CDR3 is CASSLASPEKLFF. CDR3 DNA sequence: TGTGCCAGCAGCTTAGCCAGCCCTGAAAAACTGTTTTTT. The chain is built from TRBV7-2 and TRBJ1-4; D gene unclear. This CDR3 spans 13 amino acids. Trimming stripped 0 bases from V and 7 bases from J, with 6 bases between. CDR1 is SGHTA and CDR2 is FQGNSA in the germline V gene. Filled out from reference TRBV7-2 and TRBJ1-4, the complete variable domain reads GAGVSQSPSNKVTEKGKDVELRCDPISGHTALYWYRQSLGQGLEFLIYFQGNSAPDKSGLPSDRFSAERTGGSVSTLTIQRTQQEDSAVYLCASSLASPEKLFFGSGTQLSVL.

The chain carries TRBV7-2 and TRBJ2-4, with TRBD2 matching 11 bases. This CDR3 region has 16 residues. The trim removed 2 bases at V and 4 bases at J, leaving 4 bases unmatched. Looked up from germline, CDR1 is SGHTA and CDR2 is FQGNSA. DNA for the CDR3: TGTGCCAGCAGCTTACTAGCGGGAGGCACGAAAAACATTCAGTACTTC. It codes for CASSLLAGGTKNIQYF.

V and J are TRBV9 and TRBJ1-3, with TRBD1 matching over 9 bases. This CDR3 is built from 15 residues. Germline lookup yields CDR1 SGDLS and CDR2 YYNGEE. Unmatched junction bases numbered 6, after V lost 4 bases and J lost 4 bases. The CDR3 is CASSPTGGAGNTIYF. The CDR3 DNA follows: TGTGCCAGCAGCCCGACAGGGGGGGCGGGAAACACCATATATTTT.